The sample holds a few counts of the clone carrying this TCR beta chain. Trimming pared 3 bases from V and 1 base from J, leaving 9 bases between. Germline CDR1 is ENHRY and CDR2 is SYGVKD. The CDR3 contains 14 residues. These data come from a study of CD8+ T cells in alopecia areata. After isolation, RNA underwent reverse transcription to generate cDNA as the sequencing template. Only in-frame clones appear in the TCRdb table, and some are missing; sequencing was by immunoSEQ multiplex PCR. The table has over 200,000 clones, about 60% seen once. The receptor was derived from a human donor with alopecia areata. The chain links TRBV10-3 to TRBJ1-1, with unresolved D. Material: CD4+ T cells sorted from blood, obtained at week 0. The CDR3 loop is CAISEFPTNTEAFF. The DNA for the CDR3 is TGTGCCATCAGTGAATTCCCAACGAACACTGAAGCTTTCTTT.